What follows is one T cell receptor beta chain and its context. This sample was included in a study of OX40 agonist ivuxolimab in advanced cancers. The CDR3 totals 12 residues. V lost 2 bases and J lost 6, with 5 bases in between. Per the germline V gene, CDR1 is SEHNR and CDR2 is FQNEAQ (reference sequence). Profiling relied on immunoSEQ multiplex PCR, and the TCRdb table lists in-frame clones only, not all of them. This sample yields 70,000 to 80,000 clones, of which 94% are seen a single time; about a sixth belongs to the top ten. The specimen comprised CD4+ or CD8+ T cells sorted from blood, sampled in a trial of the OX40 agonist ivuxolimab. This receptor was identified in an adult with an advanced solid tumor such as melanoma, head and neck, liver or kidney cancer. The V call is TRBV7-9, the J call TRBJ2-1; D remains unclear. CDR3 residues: CASSLSPNEQFF. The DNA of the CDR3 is TGTGCCAGCAGCTTAAGTCCCAATGAGCAGTTCTTC.